The 30 T cell receptor beta chains in this list originate from one sample, sequenced in a study of cytomegalovirus exposure and HLA in healthy donors. Vbeta (60) and Jbeta (13) primers were used in the PCR. Repertoires were generated with immunoSEQ multiplex PCR, while TCRdb's copy carries only in-frame clones and drops some. The sample consists of 150,000 to 200,000 clones, approximately 85% of them appearing once. Sequenced: PBMCs. All receptors derive from a man aged 18 to 30 in good health and CMV-seropositive.

This sequence joins TRBV4-1 and TRBJ2-3, with D maybe TRBD2 (6 bases). The V gene's germline CDR1 is MGHRA and CDR2 YSYEKL. CDR3 length: 18 amino acids. Trimming removed 1 base at V and 0 bases at J, with 17 bases between. The CDR3 region is CASSQAPTGLGSTDTQYF. The CDR3 DNA follows: TGCGCCAGCAGCCAAGCTCCCACGGGACTTGGAAGCACAGATACGCAGTATTTT.

The chain carries TRBV4-2 and TRBJ1-2, with 9 bases fitting TRBD1. Looked up from germline, CDR1 is LGHNA and CDR2 is YNFKEQ. J gave up 2 bases and V 5 bases, and 3 bases lay outside the gene matches. The CDR3 sequence is 14 residues long. This CDR3 reads CASSGGQGNYGYTF. The DNA for the CDR3 is TGTGCCAGCAGCGGAGGACAGGGGAACTATGGCTACACCTTC.

About this clone: The junction and the germline gene differ at one end; a read error may be behind it. The chain joins TRBV2 to TRBJ1-2; no clear D. The CDR3 runs to 13 residues. Germline V gene sequence: CDR1 SNHLY, CDR2 FYNNEI. CDR3 DNA: TGTGCCGGCAGCCGGGAGACGAACTATGGCTACACCTTC. Its protein is CAGSRETNYGYTF. The entire variable domain, with the rest obtained from reference TRBV2 and TRBJ1-2, is as follows: EPEVTQTPSHQVTQMGQEVILRCVPISNHLYFYWYRQILGQKVEFLVSFYNNEISEKSEIFDDQFSVERPDGSNFTLKIRSTKLEDSAMYFCAGSRETNYGYTFGSGTRLTVV.

The CDR3 nucleotides read TGCGCCAGCAGCCTCTGGACAGGTGGCACCGGGGAGCTGTTTTTT. Translating it yields CASSLWTGGTGELFF. This chain links TRBV5-1 with TRBJ2-2, with 7 bases matching TRBD1. The CDR3 sequence is 15 residues long. The junction had 7 bases not matched to a gene; V was cut back by 4 bases and J by 4 bases. Germline CDR1 and CDR2: SGHRS and YFSETQ.

The J gene is TRBJ2-5, the V gene TRBV6-5; maybe TRBD1 (6 bases). Trimming took 2 bases from V and 3 from J, leaving 10 bases between them. Germline V lookup: CDR1 MNHEY, CDR2 SVGAGI. The CDR3 contains 14 residues. The CDR3 sequence: CASSYQDRKETQYF. CDR3 bases: TGTGCCAGCAGTTACCAAGACAGGAAAGAGACCCAGTACTTC.

This rearrangement joins TRBV27 to TRBJ2-6; 7 bases map to TRBD2. Germline lookup yields CDR1 MNHEY and CDR2 SMNVEV (reference sequence). V gave up 6 bases and J gave up 2 bases; unmatched junction bases: 7. CDR3 length equals 16 residues. The CDR3 spells CASSPSRGAGANVLTF. In nucleotides, the CDR3 is TGTGCCAGCAGCCCCAGTCGGGGGGCTGGGGCCAACGTCCTGACTTTC.

The chain is built from TRBV7-8 and TRBJ1-1, with TRBD1 as a possible D gene (5 bases). Trimming cost V 6 bases and J 3 bases, with 23 bases left between them. Germline V gene lookup returns CDR1 SGHVS and CDR2 FQNEAQ. The CDR3 is 17 residues long. CDR3: CASSIRRVVDFDTEAFF. The CDR3, as DNA: TGTGCCAGCAGTATCCGCAGGGTTGTTGATTTTGACACTGAAGCTTTCTTT.

The chain's CDR3 is CASSQVNGVETQYF. The CDR3 DNA reads as TGCGCCAGCAGCCAAGTTAACGGGGTGGAGACCCAGTACTTC. J is TRBJ2-5 and V is TRBV4-1; a possible D gene is TRBD2 (5 bases). Trimming pared 1 base from V and 5 bases from J, leaving 11 bases between. Looked up from germline, CDR1 is MGHRA and CDR2 is YSYEKL. This CDR3 has 14 residues.

This clone appeared once. This sequence joins TRBV7-4 and TRBJ2-3; 9 nucleotides align to TRBD2. The CDR3 contains 16 residues. V dropped 2 bases and J dropped 5; count of bases not matched to a gene: 8. Germline loops: CDR1 SGHVT, CDR2 SQSDAQ. CDR3 in DNA: TGTGCCAGCAGCTTATCTAGCGGGGAAGGTTTAGATACGCAGTATTTT. It yields the protein CASSLSSGEGLDTQYF.

The chain recombines TRBV5-8 with TRBJ1-1; D is unclear. CDR1 is SGHTS and CDR2 is YDEGEE in the germline V gene. Trimming removed 0 bases at V and 5 bases at J, with 14 bases between. This CDR3 comprises 15 residues. The CDR3 is CASSLVGGHGTEAFF. The CDR3 DNA follows: TGTGCCAGCAGCTTGGTCGGCGGCCATGGGACTGAAGCTTTCTTT.

This rearrangement joins TRBV2 to TRBJ2-1; 13 nucleotides line up with TRBD2. The V gene end was trimmed by 5 bases and the J gene end by 4 bases; junction bases not matched to a gene: 2. Per germline, CDR1 SNHLY and CDR2 FYNNEI. This CDR3 comprises 15 residues. Written as DNA, the CDR3 is TGTGCCAGCAGTAAGACTAGCGGGGGGTACAATGAGCAGTTCTTC. The encoded protein is CASSKTSGGYNEQFF.

The gene calls are TRBV6-1 and TRBJ1-2; 8 positions match TRBD1. Germline V gene sequence: CDR1 MNHNS, CDR2 SASEGT. After removal of 3 bases from V and 4 bases from J, the junction contained 1 base not matched to a gene. The CDR3 loop spans 13 amino acids. The CDR3 region is CASSDGTGYGYTF. As DNA, the CDR3 is TGTGCCAGCAGTGATGGGACAGGCTATGGCTACACCTTC.

The chain carries TRBV19 and TRBJ1-2; TRBD1 aligns across 10 bases. Per the germline V gene, CDR1 is LNHDA and CDR2 is SQIVND (reference sequence). The CDR3 is 15 residues long. The V and J ends lost 2 bases and 5 bases, in that order; junction bases with no gene match: 5. Here the CDR3 reads CASSIRDRGHYGYTF. CDR3 bases: TGTGCCAGTAGTATACGAGACAGGGGGCATTATGGCTACACCTTC.

The rearrangement links TRBV9 to TRBJ1-6; D is ambiguous. The CDR3 consists of 14 residues. V gave up 2 bases and J gave up 5 bases, with 8 bases separating them. CDR1 and CDR2 from the germline V gene are SGDLS and YYNGEE. The CDR3 here is CASSVTSDNSPLHF. CDR3 in DNA: TGTGCCAGCAGCGTCACATCCGATAATTCACCCCTCCACTTT.

CDR3 loop: CASRGLAGFETQYF. CDR3 DNA: TGTGCCAGCAGAGGACTAGCGGGGTTCGAGACCCAGTACTTC. The chain joins TRBV7-6 to TRBJ2-5; 12 bases agree with TRBD2. The V gene's germline CDR1 is SGHVS and CDR2 FNYEAQ. The ends lost 6 bases at V and 5 bases at J; junction bases unmatched: 4. The CDR3 length is 14 residues.

The CDR3 is CAWAWGGGNTDTQYF. DNA for the CDR3: TGTGCCTGGGCTTGGGGCGGGGGGAACACAGATACGCAGTATTTT. The chain uses TRBV30 and TRBJ2-3, with TRBD2 matching 8 bases. CDR1 is GTSNPN and CDR2 is SVGIG in the germline V gene (reference sequence). The CDR3 runs to 15 residues. With 5 bases clipped from V and 2 bases from J, the junction kept 9 bases outside the gene matches.

The chain recombines TRBV27 with TRBJ2-2; TRBD2 is a possible D gene (6 bases). Trimming pared 4 bases from V and 7 bases from J, leaving 19 bases between. Germline V gene data show CDR1 as MNHEY and CDR2 as SMNVEV (reference sequence). CDR3 length: 16 amino acids. The CDR3 sequence: CASSSSLAIGYGELFF. CDR3 sequence (DNA): TGTGCCAGCAGTTCGTCCCTAGCGATAGGTTACGGGGAGCTGTTTTTT.

This clone was seen a single time. The rearrangement joins TRBV27 to TRBJ1-2; 8 positions agree with TRBD1. Germline trimming cut 8 bases from V and 3 bases from J; bases unmatched to any gene: 11. Germline V lookup: CDR1 MNHEY, CDR2 SMNVEV (reference sequence). This CDR3 is 15 amino acids long. The CDR3 sequence is CASHPGTGFYYGYTF. Here the CDR3 DNA reads TGTGCCAGCCACCCCGGGACAGGTTTTTACTATGGCTACACCTTC.

The J gene is TRBJ2-5, the V gene TRBV20-1; D gene uncertain. Trimming took 7 bases from V and 5 from J, leaving 11 bases between them. The CDR3 loop spans 11 amino acids. The germline gives CDR1 DFQATT, CDR2 SNEGSKA (reference sequence). The chain's CDR3 is CSVTFLETQYF. The CDR3 DNA reads TGCAGTGTTACATTTTTGGAGACCCAGTACTTC.

V and J are TRBV30 and TRBJ1-1; D might be TRBD1 (5 bases). This CDR3 is built from 13 residues. Looked up from germline, CDR1 is GTSNPN and CDR2 is SVGIG (reference sequence). V was shortened by 3 bases and J by 1 base, with 9 bases between the two germline ends. CDR3 nucleotide sequence: TGTGCCTGGAGGGGGCGGGGGAACACTGAAGCTTTCTTT. The encoded protein is CAWRGRGNTEAFF. The full variable domain, its missing parts supplied by reference TRBV30 and TRBJ1-1, is SQTIHQWPATLVQPVGSPLSLECTVEGTSNPNLYWYRQAAGRGLQLLFYSVGIGQISSEVPQNLSASRPQDRQFILSSKKLLLSDSGFYLCAWRGRGNTEAFFGQGTRLTVV.

There are a few counts of this clone. As DNA, the CDR3 is TGTGCCTGGAGGGTACACAGCAATGAGCAGTTCTTC. It codes for CAWRVHSNEQFF. The V and J genes are TRBV30 and TRBJ2-1; D gene ambiguous. Trimming left V 3 bases short and J 6 bases short, with 9 bases between. The CDR3 length is 12 residues. Germline values: CDR1 GTSNPN, CDR2 SVGIG (reference sequence).

V is TRBV7-8 and J is TRBJ1-4; possible D gene TRBD1, 5 bases. V was clipped by 1 base and J by 7 bases, with 22 bases between them. Germline values: CDR1 SGHVS, CDR2 FQNEAQ. This CDR3 has 18 residues. The CDR3 spells CASSLGLGQGPISEKLFF. The CDR3 bases are TGTGCCAGCAGCTTAGGCTTGGGCCAGGGTCCAATATCTGAAAAACTGTTTTTT. Filled out from reference TRBV7-8 and TRBJ1-4, the complete variable domain reads GAGVSQSPRYKVAKRGQDVALRCDPISGHVSLFWYQQALGQGPEFLTYFQNEAQLDKSGLPSDRFFAERPEGSVSTLKIQRTQQEDSAVYLCASSLGLGQGPISEKLFFGSGTQLSVL.

The chain combines TRBV5-1 with TRBJ1-2, with 8 nucleotides matching TRBD1. The CDR3 runs to 14 residues. Germline CDR1 is SGHRS and CDR2 is YFSETQ. Unmatched junction bases numbered 7, after V lost 1 base and J lost 8 bases. The CDR3 DNA reads TGCGCCAGCAGCTTGTCCAGGGGGCTTGACGGCTACACCTTC. Amino acid sequence: CASSLSRGLDGYTF.

The chain combines TRBV2 with TRBJ2-7, with 10 nucleotides matching TRBD1. Germline CDR1 is SNHLY and CDR2 is FYNNEI. Germline trimming cut 7 bases from V and 2 bases from J; bases unmatched to any gene: 5. CDR3 length: 14 amino acids. The CDR3 nucleotides read TGTGCCAGCAACCGAGGACAGGGGGCCTACGAGCAGTACTTC. It specifies CASNRGQGAYEQYF.

The chain recombines TRBV6-6 with TRBJ1-3; 7 bases align to TRBD1. Germline-derived CDR1 and CDR2 are MNHNY and SVGAGI (reference sequence). This CDR3 has 16 residues. V gave up 6 bases and J gave up 3 bases; unmatched junction bases: 11. The CDR3 DNA is TGTGCCAGCAGGCCGACAGGGTTGAGGATTGGAAACACCATATATTTT. It yields the protein CASRPTGLRIGNTIYF.

This clone was seen more than once but under ten times. The V gene is TRBV14, the J gene TRBJ2-1; TRBD2 agrees at 9 bases. After removal of 1 base from V and 6 bases from J, the junction contained 10 bases not matched to a gene. Germline-derived CDR1 and CDR2 are SGHDN and FVKESK. The CDR3 has 17 amino acids. CDR3 loop: CASSQVRGGGAVNEQFF. In DNA form, the CDR3 reads TGTGCCAGCAGCCAAGTCCGGGGCGGGGGGGCCGTCAATGAGCAGTTCTTC.

V is TRBV25-1 and J is TRBJ1-1, with TRBD1 matching 7 bases. This CDR3 spans 14 amino acids. CDR1 MGHDK and CDR2 SYGVNS come from the germline V gene. Trimming took 4 bases from V and 1 from J; bases not matched to a gene: 3. Written as DNA, the CDR3 is TGTGCCAGCAGTGGGACAGGACCGAACACTGAAGCTTTCTTT. It yields the protein CASSGTGPNTEAFF.

The chain combines TRBV10-2 with TRBJ1-6; no firm D call. The CDR3 consists of 15 residues. Per the germline V gene, CDR1 is WSHSY and CDR2 is SAAADI. Between the trimmed V and J ends, which lost 3 bases and 7 bases, there was a span of 13 bases. CDR3 bases: TGCGCCAGCAGTGACTATCTACAGAGAAATTCACCCCTCCACTTT. Amino acid sequence: CASSDYLQRNSPLHF.

The rearrangement uses TRBV6-5 and TRBJ2-2; D might be TRBD1 (5 bases). The V gene's germline CDR1 is MNHEY and CDR2 SVGAGI. This CDR3 region has 11 residues. V was cut by 9 bases and J by 6 bases, with 8 bases left in between. Written as DNA, the CDR3 is TGTGCCAGTGCCAGGGCCGGGGAGCTGTTTTTT. Translating it yields CASARAGELFF.

A single count supports this clone. The chain has TRBV19 and TRBJ2-1; 7 bases align to TRBD1. The V segment lost 5 bases and the J segment 8 bases; nucleotides outside the gene matches: 6. The CDR3 is 13 residues long. Germline assignment: CDR1 LNHDA and CDR2 SQIVND (reference sequence). The CDR3 loop is CASSYYRGHEQFF. CDR3 sequence (DNA): TGTGCCAGTAGTTATTACAGGGGCCATGAGCAGTTCTTC.